The 6 T cell receptor beta chains presented below share a single source sample, sequenced in a study of cytotoxic CD8 clonotypes in ibrutinib-treated CLL. The method was immunoSEQ multiplex PCR; TCRdb's version includes in-frame clones alone and lacks a portion of them. Among about 250,000 clones listed, about three quarters were seen once. The sequencing here drew on PBMCs, taken after 24 months of ibrutinib treatment. These receptors all come from a human donor with chronic lymphocytic leukemia.

The sample holds one count of this clone. The V and J genes are TRBV29-1 and TRBJ2-1, with TRBD2 as a possible D gene (6 bases). Germline V lookup: CDR1 SQVTM, CDR2 ANQGSEA. This CDR3 contains 12 residues. Trimming took 7 bases from V and 10 from J, leaving 17 bases between them. In DNA, the CDR3 is TGCAGCGCATACCCAACCCTAGCGGAGCAGTTCTTC. Translation gives CSAYPTLAEQFF.

V gene TRBV25-1 combines with J gene TRBJ2-7; no reliable D call. From germline, CDR1 is MGHDK and CDR2 SYGVNS. V lost 1 base, J lost 5 bases, and 9 bases lay in between. The CDR3 is made up of 13 amino acids. DNA of the CDR3: TGTGCCAGCAGTGAATCTGGGGTCCACGAGCAGTACTTC. Encoded protein: CASSESGVHEQYF.

This chain links TRBV28 with TRBJ2-7, with TRBD2 as a possible D gene (5 bases). The CDR3 runs to 16 residues. Trimming cost V 4 bases and J 2 bases, with 18 bases left between them. Per germline, CDR1 MDHEN and CDR2 SYDVKM. The CDR3, as DNA: TGTGCCAGCAGTTCCCCGGGTGGGAGACCCCCCTACGAGCAGTACTTC. Protein: CASSSPGGRPPYEQYF.

The V call is TRBV29-1, the J call TRBJ1-1, with D tentatively TRBD1 (5 bases). This CDR3 spans 12 amino acids. Trimming cost V 4 bases and J 11 bases, with 17 bases left between them. The germline V gene encodes CDR1 SQVTM and CDR2 ANQGSEA. CDR3 nucleotide sequence: TGCAGCGTTGGGGGTCAAGGGGAGACGGCTTTCTTT. This codes for CSVGGQGETAFF.

On this clone itself: The same CDR3 is also encoded by other DNA sequences in this sample. The V and J genes are TRBV4-2 and TRBJ2-1; 15 nucleotides align to TRBD2. CDR1 is LGHNA and CDR2 is YNFKEQ in the germline V gene. The V gene end was trimmed by 4 bases and the J gene end by 7 bases; junction bases not matched to a gene: 2. The CDR3 is 15 residues long. As DNA, the CDR3 is TGTGCCAGCAGCCCCGGACTAGCGGGAGGGAATGAGCAGTTCTTC. Amino acid sequence: CASSPGLAGGNEQFF.

The rearrangement joins TRBV7-3 to TRBJ2-5; TRBD1 agrees at 9 bases. The CDR3 is 17 residues long. Trimming cost V 3 bases and J 5 bases; bases outside gene matches: 13. Germline CDR1 reads SGHTA; CDR2 reads FQGTGA. CDR3 sequence reads: CASSFSGRTGAGETQYF. CDR3 in DNA: TGTGCCAGCAGCTTCTCCGGGAGGACAGGGGCGGGGGAGACCCAGTACTTC. The full variable domain, its missing parts supplied by reference TRBV7-3 and TRBJ2-5, is GAGVSQTPSNKVTEKGKYVELRCDPISGHTALYWYRQSLGQGPEFLIYFQGTGAADDSGLPNDRFFAVRPEGSVSTLKIQRTERGDSAVYLCASSFSGRTGAGETQYFGPGTRLLVL.